The present T cell receptor (beta chain) was sequenced within a study of blood T cell repertoires in COVID-19 (dated by TCRdb to about 2020). Background for the entire study: Collaborator samples came from the United States, Italy and Spain and covered acute and convalescent phases of COVID-19. Nearly every sample came with metadata listing a de-identified subject ID, COVID-19 status, age in years and sex. A freely available public database, intended as a resource for researchers studying the immune response to SARS-CoV-2, is where the repertoires were released. The material from the prospective study consisted of cDNA or gDNA derived from T cells, B-cell-depleted T cells, or PBMCs. Where HLA class I and class II types were available, the types were taken from metadata supplied by the sample provider, not from assay-based typing. The samples were drawn from the first 160 participants of the ongoing ImmuneRACE study and from 1,254 subjects provided by 6 global collaborators. Deeply sampled blood TCRbeta repertoires from subjects exposed to, actively infected with, or recovered from COVID-19 were included in the dataset. The full study reports these points: How much clinical and demographic metadata was included differed by source and by participant, and the metadata was provided uncurated.

In the prospective study, participants were about 18 to 100 years old, resided in fewer than 25 geographic areas of the United States, and were enrolled through a virtual design. Cohort assignment in the prospective study relied on participant-reported clinical history from a screening survey and a study questionnaire. In the prospective study, mobile phlebotomists collected whole blood, serum and a nasopharyngeal or oropharyngeal swab from each participant. Over an approximately 2-month period, participants in the prospective study had the option of providing additional blood draws and questionnaires. Prospective study blood samples were shipped either frozen or at room temperature before DNA extraction. Comment on this clone: The antigen this receptor binds is unknown. Qualities for individual bases were not recorded, and no much larger clone is one base off.

Compared with germline, V lacks 3 bases and J lacks 5 bases; bases without a gene match: 2. The CDR3 measures 13 amino acids from cysteine to phenylalanine. Solely the CDR3 DNA is kept, with 39 bases framed from the first base. CDR1 and CDR2 were assigned from the germline V gene as MDHEN and SYDVKM. TCRbeta CDR3 regions were amplified from genomic DNA by means of the immunoSEQ Assay, a bias-controlled multiplex PCR. On the study's bioinformatics: Within the assay, amplification of reference gene primers was used to estimate how many nucleated cells each sample contained. To quantify the absolute abundance of each unique TCRbeta CDR3 rearrangement, sequence reads were collapsed and filtered. For each sample, productive Simpson clonality was calculated by taking the square root of Simpson's diversity index across productive rearrangements. Here the immuneACCESS table is served through TCRdb, limited to in-frame sequences with V and J called. Missing clones are a known gap in these copies; in checked studies unresolved V genes cover under half, and the rest lacks a known reason. The V and J calls and clone size are taken from that table; D and trimming were inferred from the DNA. This sample gives about 200,000 clones in total; roughly 91% of them show up just once. Less than 4% of the sample is held by the ten biggest clonotypes.

The rearrangement combines TRBV28 with TRBJ2-3, with 7 bases in between that match TRBD2. The clonotype was recovered from a woman aged 25 to 39 with acute COVID-19. Sample: PBMCs or T cells enriched from blood (not recorded which). The CDR3 has the sequence CASSLGGIDTQYF. Read as DNA, the sequence is TGTGCCAGCAGTTTGGGAGGGATAGATACGCAGTATTTT.